This section outlines one T cell receptor (beta chain) sequence together with its context. During active infection, Seattle patients enrolled and were then monitored through disease. V lost 5 bases and J 1 base, leaving 21 bases between the germline ends. This CDR3 comprises 17 residues. Germline V CDR1 and CDR2: SGHRS, YFSETQ. The data belong to a study of blood T cell repertoires in COVID-19. About the study: T cells, B-cell-depleted T cells, or PBMCs provided the cDNA or gDNA that served as material.

Using immunoSEQ multiplex PCR, the repertoire was profiled, and TCRdb retains in-frame clones only, with some absent. The data contain a few hundred thousand clones, around 88% of them singletons. The source material was peripheral blood. This chain joins TRBV5-1 and TRBJ2-5; weak D call: TRBD2 (6 bases). The TCR originated in a woman in her forties or fifties with COVID-19, enrolled during active disease. The CDR3, as DNA: TGCGCCAGCAGACTCATCAGGGACTTAACTTCCCAAGAGACCCAGTACTTC. Translating it yields CASRLIRDLTSQETQYF.